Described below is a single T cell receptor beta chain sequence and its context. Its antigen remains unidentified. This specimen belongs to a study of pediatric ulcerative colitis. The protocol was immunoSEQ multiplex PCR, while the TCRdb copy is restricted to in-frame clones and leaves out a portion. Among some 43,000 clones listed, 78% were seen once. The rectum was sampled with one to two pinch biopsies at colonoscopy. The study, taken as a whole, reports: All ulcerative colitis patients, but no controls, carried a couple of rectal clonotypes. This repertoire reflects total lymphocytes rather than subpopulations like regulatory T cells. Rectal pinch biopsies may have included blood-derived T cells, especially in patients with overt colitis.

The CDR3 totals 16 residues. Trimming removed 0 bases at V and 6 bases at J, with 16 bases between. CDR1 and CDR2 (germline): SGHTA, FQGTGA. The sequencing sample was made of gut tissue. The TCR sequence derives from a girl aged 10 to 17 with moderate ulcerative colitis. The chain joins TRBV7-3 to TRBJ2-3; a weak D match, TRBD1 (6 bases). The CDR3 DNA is TGTGCCAGCAGCTTAACGGGAACGTGGGGGCAGGATACGCAGTATTTT. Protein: CASSLTGTWGQDTQYF.